This TCR beta chain stems from a study of vaccination and CD4 T cells after COVID-19. Study details: SARS-CoV-2 PCR on nasal swabs had been positive for the convalescent patients; roughly 10 were mild and one was severe.

Sample time point: late sampling 161 to 241 days after vaccination in a few convalescent patients. The treatment: roughly 10-day PBMC culture with coronavirus spike peptide pools or control peptides (ViraFEST assay). ViraFEST used peptide pools to expand antigen-specific T cells before TCR sequencing. This CDR3 is built from 14 residues. Germline CDR1 reads SEHNR; CDR2 reads FQNEAQ (reference sequence). V lost 5 bases to trimming and J lost 0 bases, with 11 bases between them. Remarks on this clonotype: Its matching antigen is unknown.

At the Johns Hopkins FTIC core, DNA taken from cultured CD4+ T cells was sequenced by way of the Oncomine TCR Beta short-read assay. Genomic DNA from cultured CD4+ T cells was extracted. TCRdb passed the PCR reads through MiXCR, listing each CDR3 protein once. The sample has around 15,000 distinct CDR3 sequences, less than 60% seen once. This rearrangement joins TRBV7-9 to TRBJ2-7; weak D call: TRBD2 (6 bases). The sample in question was CD4+ T cells from blood, cultured in vitro, obtained about 7 months after SARS-CoV-2 vaccination. This receptor was identified in a human donor who had recovered from COVID-19. Here the CDR3 reads CASSISGNSYEQYF. CDR3 DNA sequence: TGTGCCAGCAGCATTAGCGGCAACTCCTACGAGCAGTACTTC.